This TCR beta chain was sequenced during a study of naive and memory T cell subsets. Two oligonucleotides, mixed equimolar, formed the beta constant-region primer covering TRBC1 and TRBC2. TCRdb independently ran MiXCR on the UMI-ligation and nested PCR reads; one entry per CDR3 protein. Here the sample spans over 20,000 distinct CDR3 sequences, approximately 11% being singletons. V trimming: 3 bases; J trimming: 0 bases; junction bases outside the gene matches: 5. The CDR3 spans 15 residues. Germline assignment: CDR1 LNHDA and CDR2 SQIVND (reference sequence). The TCR comes from a human donor in good health. This chain links TRBV19 with TRBJ2-7; TRBD1 agrees at 7 bases. Sequencing used central memory CD8+ T cells from blood. CDR3 bases: TGTGCCAGTAGTATCGCACAGGGGAACTCCTACGAGCAGTACTTC. Protein product: CASSIAQGNSYEQYF.